Listed here are 15 T cell receptor beta chains from one sample, sequenced in a study of T-cell memory formation after mild COVID-19. TCRdb itself ran the 5' RACE reads through MiXCR, one entry per CDR3 protein. Of roughly 350,000 distinct CDR3 sequences in the sample, 12% to 15% were seen once. Sequencing was performed on PBMCs or a T cell subset sorted from them (not recorded which). The receptors originated from a man aged 18 to 30 who had mild COVID-19 (a few samples of this study predate the infection). Cell type and time point are not known.

This clonotype was seen only a few times. The chain combines TRBV9 with TRBJ2-1; 11 bases agree with TRBD2. This CDR3 has 17 residues. Germline CDR1 reads SGDLS; CDR2 reads YYNGEE. J gave up 2 bases and V 4 bases, and 8 bases lay outside the gene matches. The CDR3 loop is CASSPSSGGFPYNEQFF. Written as DNA, the CDR3 is TGTGCCAGCAGCCCCTCTAGCGGGGGGTTTCCCTACAATGAGCAGTTCTTC.

This clonotype was seen a few times. V is TRBV3-1 and J is TRBJ2-2; D is ambiguous. Germline CDR1 and CDR2: LGHDT and YNNKEL (reference sequence). CDR3 length: 13 residues. Trimming took off 1 base at V and 6 bases at J, with 6 bases between the two ends. The CDR3, as DNA: TGTGCCAGCAGCCAAGTTCGCTCCGGGGAGCTGTTTTTT. It codes for CASSQVRSGELFF.

This clonotype was found a few times. This chain connects TRBV6-5 to TRBJ2-7; D is possibly TRBD2 (5 bases). Germline V CDR1 and CDR2: MNHEY, SVGAGI. This CDR3 has 14 residues. The V end was cut by 5 bases, the J end by 2 bases, with 13 bases between. The CDR3 region has the DNA TGTGCCAGCAGTCCCCTAGGAGGCCCCTACGAGCAGTACTTC. Its protein product is CASSPLGGPYEQYF.

The chain carries TRBV5-1 and TRBJ2-3; D ambiguous. The CDR3 has 14 residues. The V end lost 4 bases, the J end lost 0 bases, and 9 bases lay between the germline ends. Germline assignment: CDR1 SGHRS and CDR2 YFSETQ. This CDR3 is CASSPTTSTDTQYF. In DNA, the CDR3 is TGCGCCAGCAGCCCCACTACTAGCACAGATACGCAGTATTTT.

The chain combines TRBV5-1 with TRBJ2-1; 7 bases map to TRBD1. The CDR3 extends over 15 amino acids. After removal of 3 bases from V and 1 base from J, the junction contained 4 bases not matched to a gene. Germline CDR1 reads SGHRS; CDR2 reads YFSETQ. DNA for the CDR3: TGCGCCAGCAGCTGGGGGACAGCGTCCTACAATGAGCAGTTCTTC. It specifies CASSWGTASYNEQFF.

The rearrangement joins TRBV27 to TRBJ1-4; TRBD1 matches at 11 bases. CDR3 length equals 18 residues. From germline, CDR1 is MNHEY and CDR2 SMNVEV (reference sequence). V dropped 5 bases and J dropped 10; count of bases not matched to a gene: 18. CDR3 in DNA: TGTGCCAGCAGTCAAACTATCGGGGCCGGGACAGGGGGGGTAAAACTGTTTTTT. Translating it yields CASSQTIGAGTGGVKLFF.

This clonotype has a handful of counts. V is TRBV7-9 and J is TRBJ2-3; no clear D. Germline V lookup: CDR1 SEHNR, CDR2 FQNEAQ (reference sequence). The V end was cut by 5 bases, the J end by 1 base, with 10 bases between. The CDR3 is made up of 14 amino acids. CDR3 sequence: CASSAFAGTDTQYF. The CDR3 DNA is TGTGCCAGCAGCGCCTTTGCGGGCACAGATACGCAGTATTTT.

This chain joins TRBV11-2 and TRBJ2-1; perhaps TRBD2 as D (5 bases). Germline CDR1 reads SGHAT; CDR2 reads FQNNGV. The CDR3 loop spans 15 amino acids. Trimming removed 1 base from V and 13 bases from J, with 20 bases in between. This CDR3 is CASSLGAGGYRGQFF. In DNA, the CDR3 is TGTGCCAGCAGCTTAGGGGCGGGTGGGTACCGAGGCCAGTTCTTC.

This clonotype was found a few times. V is TRBV7-2 and J is TRBJ2-5; D gene uncertain. With 3 bases removed from V and 1 base from J, the gap between germline ends came to 6 bases. Germline V CDR1 and CDR2: SGHTA, FQGNSA. The CDR3 runs to 13 residues. The CDR3 nucleotides read TGTGCCAGCAGCTTTAATCGCCAAGAGACCCAGTACTTC. Residues: CASSFNRQETQYF.

This clonotype was seen ten or more times. The gene calls are TRBV4-3 and TRBJ2-5; perhaps TRBD1 as D (6 bases). The CDR3 length is 16 residues. From germline, CDR1 is LGHNA and CDR2 YSLEER. The V end was cut by 0 bases, the J end by 1 base, with 12 bases between. The DNA for the CDR3 is TGCGCCAGCAGCCAAGAGAGGGGGTTGGGCCAAGAGACCCAGTACTTC. This codes for CASSQERGLGQETQYF.

This clonotype was detected many times. The CDR3 bases are TGTGCCTCTAGACACCAAATACAACCCTCCTATAATTCACCCCTCCACTTT. Residues: CASRHQIQPSYNSPLHF. The J gene is TRBJ1-6, the V gene TRBV12-3 or TRBV12-4; D not certain. This CDR3 has 17 amino acids. Trimming pared 11 bases from V and 0 bases from J, leaving 20 bases between.

This clonotype was detected many times. The chain has TRBV5-1 and TRBJ1-2, with D hard to call. V was trimmed by 4 bases and J by 0 bases, leaving 13 bases between them. The CDR3 sequence is 15 residues long. In germline, CDR1 is SGHRS, CDR2 YFSETQ. CDR3 sequence: CASSTGLRANYGYTF. The DNA of the CDR3 is TGCGCCAGCAGCACCGGACTGCGAGCTAACTATGGCTACACCTTC.

The rearrangement uses TRBV29-1 and TRBJ1-4; D is ambiguous. The V and J ends lost 6 bases and 6 bases respectively, with 17 bases between them. The length of the CDR3 is 14 residues. Germline V lookup: CDR1 SQVTM, CDR2 ANQGSEA. DNA of the CDR3: TGCAGCGTAGCCCGTTCCGGCGTGGATGAAAAACTGTTTTTT. Protein sequence: CSVARSGVDEKLFF.

This clonotype was seen only a few times. The chain uses TRBV11-2 and TRBJ2-1; 8 bases line up with TRBD1. The junction had 5 bases not matched to a gene; V was cut back by 4 bases and J by 6 bases. This CDR3 comprises 14 residues. Germline V CDR1 and CDR2: SGHAT, FQNNGV. The CDR3 DNA reads TGTGCCAGCAGCTCGACAGGGGTCCGCAATGAGCAGTTCTTC. Protein sequence: CASSSTGVRNEQFF.

This clonotype showed up just a few times. The V and J genes are TRBV5-1 and TRBJ1-6, with TRBD1 identical over 9 bases. V dropped 0 bases and J dropped 9; count of bases not matched to a gene: 4. The germline V gene encodes CDR1 SGHRS and CDR2 YFSETQ. The CDR3 covers 15 residues. Written as DNA, the CDR3 is TGCGCCAGCAGCTTGGCGGGACAGGGACGTTCACCCCTCCACTTT. It yields the protein CASSLAGQGRSPLHF.